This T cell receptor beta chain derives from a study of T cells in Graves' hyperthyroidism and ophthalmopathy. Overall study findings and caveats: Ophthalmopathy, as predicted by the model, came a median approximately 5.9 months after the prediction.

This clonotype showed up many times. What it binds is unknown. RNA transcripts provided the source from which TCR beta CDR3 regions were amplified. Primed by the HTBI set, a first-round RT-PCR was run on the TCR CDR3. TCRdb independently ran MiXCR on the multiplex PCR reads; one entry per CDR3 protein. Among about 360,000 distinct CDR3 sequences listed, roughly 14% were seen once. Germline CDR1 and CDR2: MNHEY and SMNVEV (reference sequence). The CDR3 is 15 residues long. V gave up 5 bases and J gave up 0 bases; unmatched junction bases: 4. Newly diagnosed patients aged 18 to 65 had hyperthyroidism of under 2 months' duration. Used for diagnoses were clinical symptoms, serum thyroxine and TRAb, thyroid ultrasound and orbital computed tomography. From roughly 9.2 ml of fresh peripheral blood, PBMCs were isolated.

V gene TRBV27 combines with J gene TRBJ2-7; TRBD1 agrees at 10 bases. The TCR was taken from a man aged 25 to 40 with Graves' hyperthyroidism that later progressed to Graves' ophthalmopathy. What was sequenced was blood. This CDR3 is CASSPRTGGSYEQYF. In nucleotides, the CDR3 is TGTGCCAGCAGTCCGAGGACAGGGGGCTCCTACGAGCAGTACTTC.